This is a list of T cell receptor beta chains from one sample in a study of low-dose radiotherapy and immunotherapy resistance in tumors. Each CDR3 protein is one row after TCRdb ran MiXCR on the reads. The data contain about 30,000 distinct CDR3 sequences, under 55% of them seen just once; the ten biggest clones take up about 5.7%. Sample: PBMCs, taken after low-dose radiotherapy plus immunotherapy. These receptor sequences come from a male donor with gallbladder cancer. The CDR3 runs from the conserved cysteine through the conserved F or W. The D gene is left open where the match is weak. Not every row has a clone size; where given, it reads once, few, many or a size class.

d_call	v_call	j_call	clone_size	cdr3_nt	cdr3_aa
.	TRBV10-3	TRBJ2-2	many	TGTGCCATCAGTGTCGTAGTCTTGGAGGGGGCGCACACCGGGGAGCTGTTTTTT	CAISVVVLEGAHTGELFF
.	TRBV29-1	TRBJ1-4	once	TGCAGCGCAGCATCTCAAGCAACTAATGAAAAACTGTTTTTT	CSAASQATNEKLFF
.	TRBV20-1	TRBJ2-7	many	TGCAGTGCTAGTACACGGGGATGGGACTCCTACGAGCAGTACTTC	CSASTRGWDSYEQYF
.	TRBV28	TRBJ2-6	many	TGTGCCAGCAGCCGAGGGGCGGGCGGGGCCAACGTCCTGACTTTC	CASSRGAGGANVLTF
.	TRBV6-6	TRBJ2-1	few	TGTGCCAGCAAGAGAGAACGGACCTCCTACAATGAGCAGTTCTTC	CASKRERTSYNEQFF
TRBD2	TRBV5-5	TRBJ2-3	.	TGTGCCAGCAGCGCGACCCTAGCGGGGGGGCAGGGAGATACGCAGTATTTT	CASSATLAGGQGDTQYF
TRBD1	TRBV7-2	TRBJ2-1	.	TGTGCCAGCAGCTTAAGGGACAGGGGAGTCAATGAGCAGTTCTTC	CASSLRDRGVNEQFF
TRBD2	TRBV20-1	TRBJ2-1	many	TGCAGTGCTCCAAGCGGACTAGCGGGAGGGCGAGGATCCTACAATGAGCAGTTCTTC	CSAPSGLAGGRGSYNEQFF
.	TRBV11-3	TRBJ1-1	few	TGTGCCAGCAGTCCCGCAGGGACGTACGGCACTGAAGCTTTCTTT	CASSPAGTYGTEAFF
.	TRBV6-2/TRBV6-3	TRBJ2-1	.	TGTGCCAGCAGTCCCACTCAACCACGTCTCTTTTGGATCTTC	CASSPTQPRLFWIF
.	TRBV7-6	TRBJ2-5	many	TGTGCCAGCAGCTTAGAGAGTCAGGGGGGAGAGACCCAGTACTTC	CASSLESQGGETQYF
.	TRBV5-5	TRBJ1-1	.	TGTGCCAGCAGCTTGGGAGAGGGAACTGAAGCTTTCTTT	CASSLGEGTEAFF
.	TRBV6-2/TRBV6-3	TRBJ2-7	.	TGTGCCAGCAGTGGACAAAGGGACCATCGAATCGACGAGCAGTACTTC	CASSGQRDHRIDEQYF
.	TRBV29-1	TRBJ2-7	.	TGCAGCGTTGTCTCGGGGAAAGGCTACGAGCAGTACTTC	CSVVSGKGYEQYF
TRBD1	TRBV12-3/TRBV12-4	TRBJ1-1	.	TGTGCCAGCAGTATGGACAGGTACACTGAAGCTTTCTTT	CASSMDRYTEAFF
.	TRBV2	TRBJ2-3	many	TGTGCCAGCAGTGAACCGAAGGGCGGAGATACGCAGTATTTT	CASSEPKGGDTQYF
.	TRBV4-1	TRBJ2-7	.	TGCGCCAGCAGCCCCATATCGGACGAGCAGTACTTC	CASSPISDEQYF
.	TRBV7-2	TRBJ1-1	few	TGTGCCAGCAGCTTAGACGGGGCCACTGAAGCTTTCTTT	CASSLDGATEAFF
TRBD2	TRBV3-1	TRBJ2-1	.	TGTGCCAGCAGCCAAGGACTAGCGGGAGGTGCGGTCTACAATGAGCAGTTCTTC	CASSQGLAGGAVYNEQFF
TRBD1	TRBV28	TRBJ1-5	.	TGTGCCAGCAGTGCCGGGACAGGGGGCAGCAATCAGCCCCAGCATTTT	CASSAGTGGSNQPQHF
TRBD1	TRBV6-1	TRBJ2-7	.	TGTGCCACCCGTCCTGGGACAGGGGGAAACGAGCAGTACTTC	CATRPGTGGNEQYF
.	TRBV5-1	TRBJ2-3	.	TGCGCCAGCAACTTTCTCGAGGGCCACAGCACAGATACGCAGTATTTT	CASNFLEGHSTDTQYF
.	TRBV7-6	TRBJ2-1	few	TGTGCCAGCAGCAAGGAACGGGATGAGCAGTTCTTC	CASSKERDEQFF
.	TRBV9	TRBJ2-2	.	TGTGCCAGCAGCGTACTCTCAGGCGCCGGGGAGCTGTTTTTT	CASSVLSGAGELFF
.	TRBV27	TRBJ2-2	.	TGTGCCAGCAGGGGTACCGCTTCCGGGGAGCTGTTTTTT	CASRGTASGELFF
.	TRBV7-8	TRBJ2-7	many	TGTGCCAGCAGCCCCGGACGGGATTACGAGCAGTACTTC	CASSPGRDYEQYF
.	TRBV19	TRBJ1-5	many	TGTGCCAGTAGTACCGGGACGACTAGCAATCAGCCCCAGCATTTT	CASSTGTTSNQPQHF
.	TRBV28	TRBJ1-3	.	TGTGCCAGCAGGTCGACACATGCGGTCTTGTTAGGAAACACCATATATTTT	CASRSTHAVLLGNTIYF
.	TRBV6-2/TRBV6-3	TRBJ2-7	.	TGTGCCAGCAGTTACGGACACCCGATAAGCTCCGAGCAGTACTTC	CASSYGHPISSEQYF
TRBD2	TRBV20-1	TRBJ2-4	many	TGCAGTGCTAGAGCACTACTGGCGGGGGGGGCTCTAGCCAAAAACATTCAGTACTTC	CSARALLAGGALAKNIQYF
.	TRBV11-1	TRBJ2-7	many	TGTGCCAGCAGCTTTGGAGGGAGACACGAGCAGTACTTC	CASSFGGRHEQYF
TRBD1	TRBV15	TRBJ1-5	.	TGTGCCACCAGCAGAGATTCATCTACCGGGACAGGGGTTCAGCCCCAGCATTTT	CATSRDSSTGTGVQPQHF
.	TRBV9	TRBJ2-7	.	TGTGCCAGCAGCGTAGAACGGACCACCTACGAGCAGTACTTC	CASSVERTTYEQYF
.	TRBV20-1	TRBJ1-2	.	TGCAGTGCTAGACGGACAGTCGACTATGGCTACACCTTC	CSARRTVDYGYTF
.	TRBV6-2/TRBV6-3	TRBJ1-5	.	TGTGCCAGCAGTGAAGGCGGACATCAGCCCCAGCATTTT	CASSEGGHQPQHF
.	TRBV10-2	TRBJ2-1	medium-sized	TGCGCCAGCAGTTTCCGGGCCCCCCGGGGGTACAATGAGCAGTTCTTC	CASSFRAPRGYNEQFF
.	TRBV6-5	TRBJ1-3	.	TGTGCCAGCAGTTACTCTTGGAGTGACTCTGGAAACACCATATATTTT	CASSYSWSDSGNTIYF
.	TRBV5-3	TRBJ2-1	.	TGTGCCAGCAGCTTGGCTTTCTATGAGCAGTTCTTC	CASSLAFYEQFF
.	TRBV20-1	TRBJ2-7	.	TGCAGTGCTAGAGCGATCACAAATTCCTACGAGCAGTACTTC	CSARAITNSYEQYF
.	TRBV18	TRBJ2-5	.	TGTGCCAGCTCACCGGGACTTAGCGAGACCCAGTACTTC	CASSPGLSETQYF
.	TRBV28	TRBJ2-7	.	TGTGCCAGCAGTTTCCCCATAGCCCGAAGTGGAGACGACGAGCAGTACTTC	CASSFPIARSGDDEQYF
.	TRBV28	TRBJ1-1	.	TGTGCCAGCAGTGTAGTAGGACAGACTGAAGCTTTCTTT	CASSVVGQTEAFF
TRBD2	TRBV28	TRBJ2-2	.	TGTGCCAGCAGTACTCGCCTCACTAGCGGGAGAATCACCGGGGAGCTGTTTTTT	CASSTRLTSGRITGELFF
.	TRBV9	TRBJ2-3	many	TGTGCCAGCAGCCCTGGGATTGGAGCCGGCGCAGATACGCAGTATTTT	CASSPGIGAGADTQYF
TRBD2	TRBV19	TRBJ2-7	.	TGTGCCAGTAGCCAGACTAGCGGGACCTCGGGGCAGTACTTC	CASSQTSGTSGQYF
.	TRBV18	TRBJ2-2	many	TGTGCCAGCTCACCACTGAGGCAGGGCGGCACCGGGGAGCTGTTTTTT	CASSPLRQGGTGELFF
TRBD1	TRBV7-9	TRBJ1-2	.	TGTGCCAGCAGCTTAGGCCGGGACAGGGATAACTATGGCTACACCTTC	CASSLGRDRDNYGYTF
.	TRBV9	TRBJ2-5	.	TGTGCCAGCAGCGTAGCTTCTGGTGCACTTCAAGAGACCCAGTACTTC	CASSVASGALQETQYF
TRBD1	TRBV28	TRBJ2-7	medium-sized	TGTGCCAGCAGTAGACAGGGAACCTACGAGCAGTACTTC	CASSRQGTYEQYF
.	TRBV20-1	TRBJ1-5	few	TGCAGTGCTAGAGAGTGGAACAATCAGCCCCAGCATTTT	CSAREWNNQPQHF
TRBD1	TRBV6-2/TRBV6-3	TRBJ1-1	once	TGTGCCAGCAGACGACCCGGGACAGGGGAGGTTTTGCCTTTCTTT	CASRRPGTGEVLPFF
.	TRBV5-1	TRBJ1-5	.	TGCGCCAGCAGCTTGGACAGCCTCAATCAGCCCCAGCATTTT	CASSLDSLNQPQHF
TRBD1	TRBV3-1	TRBJ2-6	.	TGTGCCAGCAGCCAAGACCGACCGGGACAGGGGGATTCTGGGGCCAACGTCCTGACTTTC	CASSQDRPGQGDSGANVLTF
TRBD1	TRBV20-1	TRBJ2-1	many	TGCAGTGCAGAGGGGGCAGGGGGCCTATTTCCGCAGTTCTTC	CSAEGAGGLFPQFF
TRBD2	TRBV18	TRBJ2-3	.	TGTGCCAGCTCACCTTGGACTAGCGGGAATAAAGATACGCAGTATTTT	CASSPWTSGNKDTQYF